One sample yielded the 20 T cell receptor beta chains listed below, sequenced in a study of T cells in Graves' hyperthyroidism and ophthalmopathy. Template material for amplifying TCR beta CDR3 regions consisted of RNA transcripts. The HTBI primer set was used in a first-round RT-PCR of the TCR CDR3. TCRdb itself ran the multiplex PCR reads through MiXCR, one entry per CDR3 protein. There are 200,000 to 300,000 distinct CDR3 sequences in the sample; about a sixth occur only once, and less than 35% lies in the top ten. Material for sequencing was blood. The receptors stem from a woman under 30 with Graves' ophthalmopathy.

Ten or more counts support this clonotype. The chain couples TRBV2 to TRBJ2-5; D gene uncertain. CDR1 SNHLY and CDR2 FYNNEI come from the germline V gene. V lost 6 bases to trimming and J lost 4 bases, with 15 bases between them. This CDR3 has 14 residues. In nucleotides, the CDR3 is TGTGCCAGCAGCTACAGTAATTTGGGAGAGACCCAGTACTTC. Its protein is CASSYSNLGETQYF.

There are many counts of this clonotype. The J gene is TRBJ2-7, the V gene TRBV4-1; D not certain. This CDR3 region has 13 residues. Germline V gene data show CDR1 as MGHRA and CDR2 as YSYEKL. Trimming pared 2 bases from V and 7 bases from J, leaving 12 bases between. The CDR3 bases are TGCGCCAGCAGCCAAAGTTTCCTCGAGGAGCAGTACTTC. It specifies CASSQSFLEEQYF.

In its sample, this clonotype was seen many times. This chain links TRBV6-6 with TRBJ2-3; unclear D gene. The CDR3 sequence is 13 residues long. Deletions cut 0 bases from V and 2 bases from J, with 3 bases between. Germline CDR1 reads MNHNY; CDR2 reads SVGAGI (reference sequence). Here the CDR3 reads CASSYSFTDTQYF. The CDR3, as DNA: TGTGCCAGCAGTTACTCCTTCACAGATACGCAGTATTTT.

The V gene is TRBV12-3 or TRBV12-4, the J gene TRBJ1-1, with D perhaps TRBD1 (6 bases). The CDR3 is made up of 15 amino acids. The V and J ends lost 7 bases and 3 bases respectively, with 18 bases between them. The CDR3 sequence: CASKAAGGPDTEAFF. CDR3 in DNA: TGTGCCAGCAAGGCGGCGGGGGGGCCGGACACTGAAGCTTTCTTT.

The genes are TRBV20-1 and TRBJ2-3, with 9 bases aligning to TRBD2. The CDR3 is made up of 15 amino acids. Losses at the gene ends were 4 bases for V and 2 bases for J; bases not matched to a gene: 7. Germline V gives CDR1 DFQATT, CDR2 SNEGSKA (reference sequence). DNA of the CDR3: TGCAGTGCTACGGGGTTAGCGGGGGCCACAGATACGCAGTATTTT. This encodes CSATGLAGATDTQYF.

In its sample, this clonotype was seen many times. The gene calls are TRBV15 and TRBJ1-1; D remains ambiguous. Germline V CDR1 and CDR2: LNHNV, YYDKDF (reference sequence). Trimming took off 5 bases at V and 1 base at J, with 8 bases between the two ends. The CDR3 is 13 amino acids. CDR3 loop: CATSLDKNTEAFF. In DNA form, the CDR3 reads TGTGCCACCAGCCTAGACAAGAACACTGAAGCTTTCTTT.

There are many counts of this clonotype. The rearrangement joins TRBV27 to TRBJ2-5; unclear D gene. Trimming stripped 4 bases from V and 2 bases from J, with 8 bases between. The CDR3 is 13 amino acids. Germline CDR1 is MNHEY and CDR2 is SMNVEV (reference sequence). DNA for the CDR3: TGTGCCAGCAGTTCACATGTTCAAGAGACCCAGTACTTC. Its translation is CASSSHVQETQYF.

This clonotype was recorded only once. The chain recombines TRBV29-1 with TRBJ2-3; 11 bases match TRBD2. The CDR3 length is 16 residues. J was trimmed by 7 bases and V by 6 bases; bases with no gene match: 15. CDR1 is SQVTM, CDR2 ANQGSEA, per germline. The CDR3 nucleotides are TGCAGCGTCTGTTTGATCGGGGCTAGCGGGAGGCATACGCAGTATTTT. Protein product: CSVCLIGASGRHTQYF.

This clonotype was seen repeatedly, ten times or more. The chain links TRBV28 to TRBJ1-5; D is possibly TRBD1 (5 bases). Germline V CDR1 and CDR2: MDHEN, SYDVKM. The CDR3 is 16 amino acids. V shed 1 base and J shed 6 bases, with 16 bases lying between them. In nucleotides, the CDR3 is TGTGCCAGCAGTTTATCCCAGGAAAGGGGAGTTCAGCCCCAGCATTTT. It specifies CASSLSQERGVQPQHF.

This clonotype was counted ten times or more. DNA of the CDR3: TGTGCCAGCTCACCAAAACTAGCGGGAAAAGGTGAGCAGTTCTTC. Protein product: CASSPKLAGKGEQFF. The chain employs TRBV18 and TRBJ2-1; TRBD2 aligns across 10 bases. The CDR3 runs 15 residues. Unmatched junction bases numbered 7, after V lost 2 bases and J lost 9 bases. CDR1 is KGHSH, CDR2 LQKENI, per germline. The full variable domain, its missing parts supplied by reference TRBV18 and TRBJ2-1, is NAGVMQNPRHLVRRRGQEARLRCSPMKGHSHVYWYRQLPEEGLKFMVYLQKENIIDESGMPKERFSAEFPKEGPSILRIQQVVRGDSAAYFCASSPKLAGKGEQFFGPGTRLTVL.

This clonotype was seen ten or more times. This sequence joins TRBV18 and TRBJ2-2; 7 nucleotides align to TRBD1. The germline gives CDR1 KGHSH, CDR2 LQKENI. V lost 3 bases, J lost 5 bases, and 12 bases stayed unmatched. The CDR3 extends over 17 amino acids. CDR3 nucleotides: TGTGCCAGCTCACCGTCATCGAATACAGGGGAGACCGGGGAGCTGTTTTTT. It translates to CASSPSSNTGETGELFF. The entire variable domain, with the rest obtained from reference TRBV18 and TRBJ2-2, is as follows: NAGVMQNPRHLVRRRGQEARLRCSPMKGHSHVYWYRQLPEEGLKFMVYLQKENIIDESGMPKERFSAEFPKEGPSILRIQQVVRGDSAAYFCASSPSSNTGETGELFFGEGSRLTVL.

This clonotype has only a few counts. This rearrangement joins TRBV18 to TRBJ2-7, with 12 bases lining up with TRBD2. Germline trimming cut 3 bases from V and 3 bases from J; bases unmatched to any gene: 6. The germline gives CDR1 KGHSH, CDR2 LQKENI. The CDR3 spans 16 residues. CDR3 nucleotides: TGTGCCAGCTCACCCCTGACTAGCGGGAGCCACTACGAGCAGTACTTC. This translates into CASSPLTSGSHYEQYF.

In this sample, this clonotype turned up many times. The chain uses TRBV28 and TRBJ2-1, with 9 bases identical to TRBD1. Germline trimming cut 3 bases from V and 3 bases from J; bases unmatched to any gene: 9. The CDR3 loop spans 17 amino acids. Germline assignment: CDR1 MDHEN and CDR2 SYDVKM. Here the CDR3 reads CASSFRTGVLVYNEQFF. The CDR3 nucleotides read TGTGCCAGCAGTTTTCGGACAGGGGTTCTCGTCTACAATGAGCAGTTCTTC.

Ten or more counts support this clonotype. The chain couples TRBV5-1 to TRBJ2-1; D call uncertain. CDR1 is SGHRS and CDR2 is YFSETQ in the germline V gene. With 4 bases removed from V and 3 bases from J, the gap between germline ends came to 8 bases. The CDR3 spans 13 residues. The CDR3 loop reads CASSVAGYNEQFF. CDR3 coding DNA: TGCGCCAGCAGCGTAGCAGGCTACAATGAGCAGTTCTTC.

V usage is TRBV11-2 and J usage is TRBJ2-1, with 11 bases aligning to TRBD2. V gave up 6 bases and J gave up 7 bases; unmatched junction bases: 11. Germline V CDR1 and CDR2: SGHAT, FQNNGV. This CDR3 has 16 amino acids. CDR3 loop: CASSPNSGRAKNEQFF. CDR3 DNA sequence: TGTGCCAGCAGTCCCAATAGCGGGAGGGCCAAGAATGAGCAGTTCTTC.

A few counts support this clonotype. The chain recombines TRBV29-1 with TRBJ2-1, with 12 positions matching TRBD2. CDR1 is SQVTM and CDR2 is ANQGSEA in the germline V gene. There are 18 residues in the CDR3. With V trimmed by 1 base and J by 0 bases, 7 bases remained unmatched. CDR3 loop: CSVEGLAGGPSSYNEQFF. The CDR3 region has the DNA TGCAGCGTTGAAGGTCTAGCGGGAGGGCCAAGCTCCTACAATGAGCAGTTCTTC.

This clonotype has ten or more counts. The gene calls are TRBV28 and TRBJ1-2; possible D gene TRBD1, 5 bases. The V end lost 10 bases, the J end lost 4 bases, and 16 bases lay between the germline ends. Germline V CDR1 and CDR2: MDHEN, SYDVKM. There are 13 residues in the CDR3. DNA for the CDR3: TGTGCCACTAAAGACCGGGGCCTCTATGGCTACACCTTC. Amino acids: CATKDRGLYGYTF.

The table lists this clonotype with many counts. The chain has TRBV28 and TRBJ2-2; 9 nucleotides match TRBD1. The germline V gene has CDR1 MDHEN and CDR2 SYDVKM. The CDR3 covers 15 residues. V dropped 2 bases and J dropped 4; count of bases not matched to a gene: 2. The CDR3 DNA is TGTGCCAGCAGTTTAAGGGACAGGGTCACCGGGGAGCTGTTTTTT. It is translated as CASSLRDRVTGELFF.

This clonotype was counted at least ten times. The chain is built from TRBV20-1 and TRBJ1-2, with TRBD1 as a possible D gene (5 bases). Per the germline V gene, CDR1 is DFQATT and CDR2 is SNEGSKA (reference sequence). The CDR3 covers 14 residues. V was trimmed by 0 bases and J by 1 base, leaving 9 bases between them. The CDR3 DNA sequence: TGCAGTGCTAGAGATTTCGGGGGTAACTATGGCTACACCTTC. As protein: CSARDFGGNYGYTF.

This clonotype was found a few times. The V call is TRBV19, the J call TRBJ2-5; the D gene is possibly TRBD1 (6 bases). Germline CDR1 and CDR2: LNHDA and SQIVND (reference sequence). The CDR3 has 14 amino acids. V was trimmed by 7 bases and J by 5 bases, leaving 17 bases between them. The DNA of the CDR3 is TGTGCCAGTACCCAGGGGCCGGCGGGCGAGACCCAGTACTTC. Translation: CASTQGPAGETQYF. Full variable domain (remainder filled in from reference TRBV19 and TRBJ2-5): DGGITQSPKYLFRKEGQNVTLSCEQNLNHDAMYWYRQDPGQGLRLIYYSQIVNDFQKGDIAEGYSVSREKKESFPLTVTSAQKNPTAFYLCASTQGPAGETQYFGPGTRLLVL.